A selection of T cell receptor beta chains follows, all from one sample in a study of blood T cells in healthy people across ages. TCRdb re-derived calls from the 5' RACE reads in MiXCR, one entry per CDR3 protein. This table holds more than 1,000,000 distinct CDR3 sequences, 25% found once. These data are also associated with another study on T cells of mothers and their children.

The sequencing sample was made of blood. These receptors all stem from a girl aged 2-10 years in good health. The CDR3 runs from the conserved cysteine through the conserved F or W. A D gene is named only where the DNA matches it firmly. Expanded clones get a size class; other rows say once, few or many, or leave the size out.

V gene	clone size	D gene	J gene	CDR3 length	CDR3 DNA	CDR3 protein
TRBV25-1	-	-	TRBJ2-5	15	TGTGCCAGCAGTGCGGGGCGGAGTTCGTCTGAGGCCCAGTACTTC	CASSAGRSSSEAQYF
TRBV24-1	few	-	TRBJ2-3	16	TGTGCCACCGACGGAGACCCTGGGCTTGACACAGATACGCAGTATTTT	CATDGDPGLDTDTQYF
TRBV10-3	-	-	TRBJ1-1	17	TGTGCCATCAGTGGGGTAGAGGACCGTGAAATGAACACTGAAGCTTTCTTT	CAISGVEDREMNTEAFF
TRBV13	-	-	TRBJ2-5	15	TGTGCCAGCAGCTTAGGACCGGATCCACAAGAGACCCAGTACTTC	CASSLGPDPQETQYF
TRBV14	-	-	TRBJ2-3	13	TGTGCCAGCAGCCAAGATAGGGGACTGAGGCAGTATTTT	CASSQDRGLRQYF
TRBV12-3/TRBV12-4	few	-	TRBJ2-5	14	TGTGCCAGCAGTTTCCTACAGGGCACCGAGACCCAGTACTTC	CASSFLQGTETQYF
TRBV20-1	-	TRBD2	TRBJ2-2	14	TGCAGTGCTAGCGGGAGGGCCGCCACCGGGGAGCTGTTTTTT	CSASGRAATGELFF
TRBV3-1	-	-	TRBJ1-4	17	TGTGCCAGCAGCCCACGACAGATAATGGGAGTTAATGAAAAACTGTTTTTT	CASSPRQIMGVNEKLFF
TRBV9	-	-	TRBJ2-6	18	TGTGCCAGCAGCGGAAACCCCGGGACACCATCTGGGGCCAACGTCCTGACTTTC	CASSGNPGTPSGANVLTF
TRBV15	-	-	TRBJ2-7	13	TGTGCCACCAGCCGGAACATAGGATCCGAGCAGTACTTC	CATSRNIGSEQYF
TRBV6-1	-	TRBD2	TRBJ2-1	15	TGTGCCAGCACGTTTTGGACTAGCGGAGACAATGAGCAGTTCTTC	CASTFWTSGDNEQFF